This T cell receptor (beta chain) was sequenced for a study of CD8 T cells in Susac syndrome. RNA was extracted with the RNeasy kit, and a quantity of about 0.45 to 1 ug was reverse transcribed using random hexamers. TCRdb passed the immunoSEQ multiplex PCR reads through MiXCR, listing each CDR3 protein once. Of fewer than 150,000 distinct CDR3 sequences listed, 94% are singletons. Through negative isolation, CD4+ and CD8+ T cells were obtained, while TEMRA cells were enriched using FACS. Germline CDR1 DFQATT, CDR2 SNEGSKA (reference sequence). The CDR3 totals 14 residues. The ends were cut back, 2 bases at V and 7 bases at J, with 15 bases in the middle.

This sequence originates from a human donor in good health. This rearrangement joins TRBV20-1 to TRBJ2-1; possible D gene TRBD2, 6 bases. Sequenced material: CD8+ T cells from PBMCs. CDR3 bases: TGCAGTGCTAGAAACGGGAGCTTTTTGAATGAGCAGTTCTTC. Protein product: CSARNGSFLNEQFF.